The 13 T cell receptor beta chains below all came from one sample that was sequenced in a study of CD8 T cells in Susac syndrome. Random hexamers primed reverse transcription of about 0.5 to 1 ug RNA. TCRdb re-derived calls from the immunoSEQ multiplex PCR reads in MiXCR, one entry per CDR3 protein. Counted here are around 140,000 distinct CDR3 sequences, approximately 94% occurring once; the ten biggest clones make up 0.075% to 0.1%. Material for sequencing was CD4+ T cells from PBMCs. These receptors were obtained from a human donor in good health.

The J gene is TRBJ2-5, the V gene TRBV20-1; the match to TRBD2 covers 13 bases. Germline trimming cut 6 bases from V and 5 bases from J; bases unmatched to any gene: 6. This CDR3 region has 14 residues. Germline CDR1 DFQATT, CDR2 SNEGSKA (reference sequence). CDR3 residues: CSAKGLAGTETQYF. The CDR3 coding sequence is TGCAGTGCAAAGGGACTAGCGGGAACGGAGACCCAGTACTTC.

This clonotype was detected only a few times. The chain is built from TRBV5-1 and TRBJ2-3; 9 positions agree with TRBD2. The ends lost 4 bases at V and 4 bases at J; junction bases unmatched: 10. The CDR3 runs 16 residues. Germline CDR1 and CDR2: SGHRS and YFSETQ. The CDR3, as DNA: TGCGCCAGCAGCCACGGACTAGCGACCCTCCCAGATACGCAGTATTTT. It is translated as CASSHGLATLPDTQYF. The whole variable domain, remainder taken from reference TRBV5-1 and TRBJ2-3, is KAGVTQTPRYLIKTRGQQVTLSCSPISGHRSVSWYQQTPGQGLQFLFEYFSETQRNKGNFPGRFSGRQFSNSRSEMNVSTLELGDSALYLCASSHGLATLPDTQYFGPGTRLTVL.

J is TRBJ2-7 and V is TRBV7-3; 7 nucleotides align to TRBD2. CDR1 SGHTA and CDR2 FQGTGA come from the germline V gene. The CDR3 consists of 15 residues. Unmatched junction bases numbered 3, after V lost 1 base and J lost 0 bases. The CDR3 sequence is CASSLIGGSSYEQYF. CDR3 bases: TGTGCCAGCAGCTTAATCGGCGGGAGCTCCTACGAGCAGTACTTC.

The chain has TRBV10-2 and TRBJ1-1, with 8 bases that match TRBD1. The CDR3 covers 13 residues. Germline V gene data show CDR1 as WSHSY and CDR2 as SAAADI. Trimming took 8 bases from V and 3 from J; bases not matched to a gene: 5. CDR3 in amino acids: CASCLTGDTEAFF. The CDR3 nucleotides are TGCGCCAGCTGTTTGACAGGGGACACTGAAGCTTTCTTT.

The chain recombines TRBV30 with TRBJ1-5; 8 bases map to TRBD1. The CDR3 loop spans 16 amino acids. Germline assignment: CDR1 GTSNPN and CDR2 SVGIG (reference sequence). Trimming at V came to 1 base and at J to 3 bases, leaving 8 bases not matched to a gene. DNA for the CDR3: TGTGCCTGGAGTGCGATAGGGACAGGAGTCAATCAGCCCCAGCATTTT. Amino acids: CAWSAIGTGVNQPQHF.

V is TRBV28 and J is TRBJ2-3; TRBD2 matches at 14 bases. CDR1 and CDR2 (germline): MDHEN, SYDVKM. The J segment lost 0 bases and the V segment lost 3 bases, leaving 5 bases of the junction unmatched. The length of the CDR3 is 18 residues. CDR3: CASSFVGLAGESTDTQYF. DNA of the CDR3: TGTGCCAGCAGTTTCGTGGGACTAGCGGGAGAAAGCACAGATACGCAGTATTTT. Combining the CDR3 with reference TRBV28 and TRBJ2-3 gives the whole variable domain DVKVTQSSRYLVKRTGEKVFLECVQDMDHENMFWYRQDPGLGLRLIYFSYDVKMKEKGDIPEGYSVSREKKERFSLILESASTNQTSMYLCASSFVGLAGESTDTQYFGPGTRLTVL.

This clonotype was detected once. The CDR3 coding sequence is TGTGCCAGCAGTCAGCGACCGGGTGGGAACACTGAAGCTTTCTTT. Translated, it gives CASSQRPGGNTEAFF. This rearrangement joins TRBV27 to TRBJ1-1; D remains ambiguous. CDR1 is MNHEY and CDR2 is SMNVEV in the germline V gene (reference sequence). Trimming removed 5 bases from V and 1 base from J, with 14 bases in between. The CDR3 spans 15 residues.

This rearrangement joins TRBV6-5 to TRBJ1-2; D possibly corresponds to TRBD1 (6 bases). This CDR3 comprises 14 residues. Trimming took off 5 bases at V and 4 bases at J, with 14 bases between the two ends. The germline gives CDR1 MNHEY, CDR2 SVGAGI. This CDR3 reads CASSQRGGIYGYTF. CDR3 DNA: TGTGCCAGCAGTCAGCGGGGGGGCATCTATGGCTACACCTTC.

This clonotype was seen only once. The chain carries TRBV19 and TRBJ2-7; TRBD1 aligns across 10 bases. The V and J ends lost 3 bases and 0 bases, in that order; junction bases with no gene match: 2. The CDR3 is 15 residues long. Germline CDR1 is LNHDA and CDR2 is SQIVND (reference sequence). The CDR3 reads CASSIGTGVSYEQYF. Written as DNA, the CDR3 is TGTGCCAGTAGTATCGGGACAGGGGTCTCCTACGAGCAGTACTTC.

This chain uses TRBV29-1 with TRBJ2-1, with 7 positions matching TRBD1. Germline CDR1 is SQVTM and CDR2 is ANQGSEA. The CDR3 has 13 residues. Trimming cost V 3 bases and J 9 bases; bases outside gene matches: 8. The CDR3 loop is CSVDPSTGVEQFF. CDR3 DNA: TGCAGCGTTGACCCCAGTACAGGGGTTGAGCAGTTCTTC.

The chain has TRBV27 and TRBJ2-7; D perhaps matches TRBD1 (6 bases). This CDR3 is 13 amino acids long. The germline CDR1 and CDR2 sequences are MNHEY and SMNVEV (reference sequence). V was cut by 6 bases and J by 3 bases, with 12 bases left in between. The CDR3 nucleotides read TGTGCCAGCAGCACGAACAGGGACTACGAGCAGTACTTC. Residues: CASSTNRDYEQYF.

The chain employs TRBV29-1 and TRBJ1-1, with no clear D. Germline CDR1 is SQVTM and CDR2 is ANQGSEA. V dropped 4 bases and J dropped 1 base, with 7 bases sitting between them. CDR3 length: 12 residues. The CDR3 reads CSVAFRNTEAFF. CDR3 nucleotide sequence: TGCAGCGTTGCTTTCAGGAACACTGAAGCTTTCTTT.

This chain joins TRBV19 and TRBJ2-7; 7 nucleotides agree with TRBD1. V lost 3 bases to trimming and J lost 5 bases; unmatched junction nucleotides: 10. CDR1 and CDR2 (germline): LNHDA, SQIVND (reference sequence). CDR3 length: 15 amino acids. CDR3 region: CASSITGQRLDEQYF. Here the CDR3 DNA reads TGTGCCAGTAGTATTACGGGACAGCGGTTAGACGAGCAGTACTTC.